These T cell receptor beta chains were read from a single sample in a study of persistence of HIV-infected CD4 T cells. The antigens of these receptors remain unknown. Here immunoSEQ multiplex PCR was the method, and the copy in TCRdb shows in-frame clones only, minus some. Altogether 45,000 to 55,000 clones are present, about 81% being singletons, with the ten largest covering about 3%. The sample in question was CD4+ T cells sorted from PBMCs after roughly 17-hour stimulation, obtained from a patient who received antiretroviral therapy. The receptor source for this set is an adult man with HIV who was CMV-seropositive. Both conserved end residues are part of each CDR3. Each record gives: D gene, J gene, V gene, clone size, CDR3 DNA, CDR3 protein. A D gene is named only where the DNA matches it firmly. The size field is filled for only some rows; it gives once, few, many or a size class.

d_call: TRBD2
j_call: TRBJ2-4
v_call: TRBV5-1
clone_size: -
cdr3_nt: TGCGCCAGCAGCTTGACTAGCGGGAGTGACATTCAGTACTTC
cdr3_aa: CASSLTSGSDIQYF

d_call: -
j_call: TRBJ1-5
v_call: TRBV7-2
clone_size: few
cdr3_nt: TGTGCCAGCAGCCCGGGACAAGCGTTGAGTCAGCCCCAGCATTTT
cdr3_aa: CASSPGQALSQPQHF

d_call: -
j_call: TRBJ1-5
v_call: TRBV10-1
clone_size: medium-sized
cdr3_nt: TGCGCCAGCAGTGAGGACTTGAGGCCCCAGCATTTT
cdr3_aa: CASSEDLRPQHF

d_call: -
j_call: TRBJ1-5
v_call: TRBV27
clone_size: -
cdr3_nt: TGTGCCAGCAGCCCCAGGGGTCGGGGCAATCAGCCCCAGCATTTT
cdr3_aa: CASSPRGRGNQPQHF

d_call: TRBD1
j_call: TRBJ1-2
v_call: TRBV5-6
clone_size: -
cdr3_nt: TGTGCCAGCAGGACAGGGGGCTGGGGCTACACCTTC
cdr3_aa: CASRTGGWGYTF

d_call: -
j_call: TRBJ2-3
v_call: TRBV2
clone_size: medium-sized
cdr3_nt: TGTGCCAGCAGTGAAGCGAAGGGGACCTCGTATTTT
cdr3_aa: CASSEAKGTSYF

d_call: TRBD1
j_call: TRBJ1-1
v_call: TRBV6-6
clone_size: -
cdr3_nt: TGTGCCAGCAGTCGCCCCCAAACAGGGGCCGAGACTGAAGCTTTCTTT
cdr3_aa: CASSRPQTGAETEAFF

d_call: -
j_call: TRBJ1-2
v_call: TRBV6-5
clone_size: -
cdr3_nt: TGTGCCAGCAAGGGTGGGGCGAACTATGGCTACACCTTC
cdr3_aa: CASKGGANYGYTF

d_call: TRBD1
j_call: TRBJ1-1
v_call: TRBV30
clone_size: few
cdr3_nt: TGTGCCTGGAGCCGGGGACAGGCATCAACTTTCTTT
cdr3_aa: CAWSRGQASTFF

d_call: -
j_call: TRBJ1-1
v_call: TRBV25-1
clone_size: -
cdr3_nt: TGTGCCAGCAGCGGACACCTGAACACTGAAGCTTTCTTT
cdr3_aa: CASSGHLNTEAFF

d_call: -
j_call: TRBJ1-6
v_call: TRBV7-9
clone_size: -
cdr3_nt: TGTGCCAGCAGCGCCTCGGGGGGACGGCATAATTCACCCCTCCACTTT
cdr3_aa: CASSASGGRHNSPLHF

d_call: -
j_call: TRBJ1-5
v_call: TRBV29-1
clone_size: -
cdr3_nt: TGCAGCGTTGAAGTTGGAGGGGGTCAGCCCCAGCATTTT
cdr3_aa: CSVEVGGGQPQHF

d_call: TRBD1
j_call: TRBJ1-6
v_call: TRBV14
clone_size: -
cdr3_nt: TGTGCCAGCAGCCAAGAGTACAGGGGGACGGCCCTCCACTTT
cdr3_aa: CASSQEYRGTALHF

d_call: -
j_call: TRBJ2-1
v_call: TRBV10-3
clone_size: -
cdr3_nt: TGTGCCATCAGTGACCAGGTAGGACTCTCCTACAATGAGCAGTTCTTC
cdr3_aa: CAISDQVGLSYNEQFF

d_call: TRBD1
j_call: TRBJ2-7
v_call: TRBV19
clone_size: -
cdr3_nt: TGTGCCAGTAGTATGAGGGGTTTACAGGGGGCACTCTACGAGCAGTACTTC
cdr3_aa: CASSMRGLQGALYEQYF

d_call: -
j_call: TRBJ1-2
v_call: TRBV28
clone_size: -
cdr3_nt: TGTGCCAGCAGTTTAAGAGGGAACTATGGCTACACCTTC
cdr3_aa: CASSLRGNYGYTF

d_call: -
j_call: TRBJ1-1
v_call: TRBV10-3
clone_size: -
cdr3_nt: TGTGCCATCAGTGAGTCAAATCGAGGAGCTTTCTTT
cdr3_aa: CAISESNRGAFF

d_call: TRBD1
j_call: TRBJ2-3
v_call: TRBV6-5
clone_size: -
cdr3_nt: TGTGCCACTCATGACAGGGGGCGCGGAGATACGCAGTATTTT
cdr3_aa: CATHDRGRGDTQYF

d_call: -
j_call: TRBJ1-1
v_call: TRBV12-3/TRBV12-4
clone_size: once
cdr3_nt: TGTGCCAGCACCCAAAAGCTACGCACTGAAGCTTTCTTT
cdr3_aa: CASTQKLRTEAFF

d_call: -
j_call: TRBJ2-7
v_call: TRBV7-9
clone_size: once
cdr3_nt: TGTGCCAGCAGCAGACAACCGGGACCATCTTACGAGCAGTACTTC
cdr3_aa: CASSRQPGPSYEQYF

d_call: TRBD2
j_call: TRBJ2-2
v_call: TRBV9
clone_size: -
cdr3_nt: TGTGCCAGCAGCGTGACTAGCGCTAACACCGGGGAGCTGTTTTTT
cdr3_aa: CASSVTSANTGELFF

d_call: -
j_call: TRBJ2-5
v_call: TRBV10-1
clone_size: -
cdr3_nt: TGCGCCAGCAGTGACGAAAGAGGGACACGGTATGGGGAGACCCAGTACTTC
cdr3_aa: CASSDERGTRYGETQYF

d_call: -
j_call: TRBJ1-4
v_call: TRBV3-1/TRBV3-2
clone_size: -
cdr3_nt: TGTGCCAGCAGCCAAGGTCCCCTCGGGGAAAAACTGTTTTTT
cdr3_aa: CASSQGPLGEKLFF

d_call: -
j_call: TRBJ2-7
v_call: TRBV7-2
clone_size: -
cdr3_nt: TGTGCCAGCAGCTTTAGCGGATACGAGCAGTACTTC
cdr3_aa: CASSFSGYEQYF

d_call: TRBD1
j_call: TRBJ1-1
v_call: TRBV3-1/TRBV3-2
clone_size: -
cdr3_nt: TGTGCCAGCAGCCGCCGGTTAGGGACAGGGCAGGGGAACACTGAAGCTTTCTTT
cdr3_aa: CASSRRLGTGQGNTEAFF

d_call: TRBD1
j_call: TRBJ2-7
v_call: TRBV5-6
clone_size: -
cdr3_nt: TGTGCCAGCAGCCCTCAATTGGACAGGGGCTACGAGCAGTACTTC
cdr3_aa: CASSPQLDRGYEQYF

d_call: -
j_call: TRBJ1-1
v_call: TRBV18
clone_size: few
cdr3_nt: TGTGCCAGCTCACCAGGGGTGAACACTGAAGCTTTCTTT
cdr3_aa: CASSPGVNTEAFF

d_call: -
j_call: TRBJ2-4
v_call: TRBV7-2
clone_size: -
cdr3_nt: TGTGCCAGCAGCTTAAGACACGTCAAAAACATTCAGTACTTC
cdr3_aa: CASSLRHVKNIQYF